This T cell receptor (beta chain) was profiled in a study of cytomegalovirus exposure and HLA in healthy donors. Study-wide findings and caveats: A later analysis linked a missense DCLRE1C variant to TCR beta V- and J-gene trimming.

Concerning this clone: Antigen: not known.

Everyone who donated was a healthy bone marrow donor. CDR3 length: 15 amino acids. Germline V gene data show CDR1 as KGHSH and CDR2 as LQKENI. The trim removed 3 bases at V and 3 bases at J, leaving 6 bases unmatched. The PCR used 60 Vbeta and 13 Jbeta primers. Original processing methods: Later, 65 million to 85 million unique TCR beta chains were counted in an analysis, and about 10 million of them were shared. Method: immunoSEQ multiplex PCR; TCRdb's copy keeps in-frame clones and lacks some. V and J calls and clone size are copied from that table; D and trimming were computed from the DNA. Here the sample spans about 170,000 clones, approximately 84% being singletons.

The gene calls are TRBV18 and TRBJ1-1; 8 bases line up with TRBD1. Sequenced: PBMCs. The TCR originated in a woman in her fifties or sixties in good health and CMV-seropositive. This CDR3 is CASSPGQGRDTEAFF. The CDR3 DNA reads TGTGCCAGCTCACCCGGACAGGGCCGAGACACTGAAGCTTTCTTT.